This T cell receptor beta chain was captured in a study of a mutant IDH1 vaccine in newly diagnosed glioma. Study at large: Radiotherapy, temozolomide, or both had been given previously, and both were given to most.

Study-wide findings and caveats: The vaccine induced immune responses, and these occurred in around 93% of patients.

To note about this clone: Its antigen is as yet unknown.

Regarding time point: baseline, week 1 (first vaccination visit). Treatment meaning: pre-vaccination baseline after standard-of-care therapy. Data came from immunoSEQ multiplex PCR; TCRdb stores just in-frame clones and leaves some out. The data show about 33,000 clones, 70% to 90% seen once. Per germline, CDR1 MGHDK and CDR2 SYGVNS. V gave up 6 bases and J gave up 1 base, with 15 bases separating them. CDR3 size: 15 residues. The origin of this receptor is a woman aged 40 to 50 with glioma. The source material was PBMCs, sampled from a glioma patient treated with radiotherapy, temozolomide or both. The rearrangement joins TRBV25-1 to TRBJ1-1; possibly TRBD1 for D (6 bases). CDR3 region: CASRPMGQPNTEAFF. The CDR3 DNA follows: TGTGCCAGCAGGCCGATGGGACAACCGAACACTGAAGCTTTCTTT.